This T cell receptor (beta chain) was retrieved from a study of T cells in Graves' hyperthyroidism and ophthalmopathy (dated by TCRdb to the late 2010s). Study-wide context: Peripheral blood samples were taken at initial diagnosis, before any treatment was given. To identify TCR V-J signatures that set the groups apart, the researchers used a discovery cohort of 100 patients, made up of 40 to 45 with Graves' ophthalmopathy and around 58 with stable Graves' hyperthyroidism. Prospective prediction of ophthalmopathy was tested in an independent validation cohort of fewer than 20 hyperthyroidism patients and 15 to 17 patients who later progressed to ophthalmopathy. For training and testing, the 80 to 100 patients in the discovery cohort were randomly divided in a 7:3 ratio. The study also compared thyroid tissue and blood T-cell repertoires from 6 or 7 Graves' hyperthyroidism patients. After sampling, hyperthyroidism patients received methimazole starting at 30 mg daily, and ophthalmopathy patients received high-dose intravenous methylprednisolone. According to the paper, TCR Vbeta CDR3 sequencing was carried out on 120 to 150 peripheral blood samples, which came from about 45 ophthalmopathy, around 74 hyperthyroidism and some 17 progressor patients.

Details on this clonotype: No antigen is known for it. No quality values exist for individual bases; no much larger clone is one base distant.

The TCR beta CDR3 regions were amplified from RNA transcripts. The TCR CDR3 was subjected to a first round of RT-PCR using the HTBI primer set and the Qiagen OneStep RT-PCR kit. Libraries were constructed in a second round of multiplex PCR, after which size selection and purification were carried out. Sequencing of the libraries was done on an Illumina HiSeq2000 using paired-end 100 bp reads. Regarding the original processing steps: SOAPnuke was used to process the raw data, throwing out any read that contained adapters or uncalled bases, had a mean Phred below 15, or lacked an exact constant-primer or identifier match. High-quality paired reads were merged using COPE v1.2.5, and each unique nucleotide sequence was defined as a clonotype. MiTCR v1.1 was used to align the clonotypes against IMGT TRBV, TRBD and TRBJ reference segments. Analysis was restricted to V-J combinations with a frequency above 0.0001, which covered 98% to 99.2% of repertoires. A TCS score was defined as the ratio between F50 (clonal expansion) and ExV (chaos), using BLOSUM62-based TCRdist between CDR3 peptides within each V-J. Welch's t-statistics and random forest reduced around 510 V-J features to 13, which were used in a naive Bayes classifier (R e1071). The public sequencing data were trimmed at Q25 with fastp and processed into clonotypes with MiXCR by TCRdb, which kept only in-frame beta chains. Entries that share a CDR3 protein sequence are merged under the most common genes and DNA. These V and J calls originate from TCRdb's pipeline instead of the authors' own analysis. In all, the sample holds under 750,000 distinct CDR3 sequences, and over 15% of those were seen once. Approximately 16% of the sample lies in the top ten.

Overall study results and their limits: In validation, progression to ophthalmopathy was predicted by the model with roughly 71% sensitivity and 72% to 80% specificity, a median of roughly 6.4 months before onset. Blood samples also contained most of the expanded thyroid clonotypes (frequency above 0.001), which suggests that blood repertoires may reflect thyroid immune responses. No statistical method was used to set the sample size in advance, and investigators knew the group allocation. Ophthalmopathy was separated from stable hyperthyroidism by a 13 V-J signature model, with around 90% sensitivity and about 81% specificity obtained in cross-validation and 80%/75% obtained in testing.

V is pared back by 7 bases and J by 0 bases, with 21 bases lying between the germline termini. The CDR3 runs 17 amino acids, cysteine and phenylalanine included. Of all the DNA, just the CDR3 is kept, 51 bases in frame from base 1. In the germline V gene (reference sequence), CDR1 corresponds to MNHEY and CDR2 to SMNVEV. Hyperthyroidism patients were aged 18 to 65 years and newly diagnosed, with disease duration of less than 2 months. Patients with uncontrolled infections, other autoimmune diseases, pregnancy or lactation were excluded. Diagnoses were based on clinical symptoms, serum thyroxine and TRAb, thyroid ultrasound and orbital computed tomography. Blood from progressor patients was drawn when they were first diagnosed with hyperthyroidism, before any ophthalmopathy symptoms appeared. PBMCs were separated from 10 ml of fresh peripheral blood using Ficoll-Paque density gradient centrifugation. Progressor patients were first diagnosed with Graves' hyperthyroidism and then developed ophthalmopathy during follow-up. Trizol reagent was used to extract total RNA, and RNA quality was then checked on an Agilent 2100 Bioanalyzer.

This clonotype originated in a woman aged 45-65 years with Graves' hyperthyroidism that later progressed to Graves' ophthalmopathy. In this chain, TRBV27 is recombined with TRBJ1-1; the D gene is possibly TRBD1, with 6 bases matching. Sequencing was performed on blood. The bases read TGTGCCAGCACACCACCACCCCCCCAGGGGATGAACACTGAAGCTTTCTTT. Protein translation: CASTPPPPQGMNTEAFF.